This T cell receptor (beta chain) was observed in a study of blood T cell repertoires in COVID-19. Original analysis: Scientists estimated how many nucleated cells there were by amplifying reference gene primers. Assay: immunoSEQ multiplex PCR; the TCRdb copy retains only in-frame clones and omits some. V, J and clone size derive from that table, while D and trimming were established from the DNA sequence. The profile shows some 360,000 clones, 88% of them singletons. V shed 4 bases and J 2 bases; nucleotides not matched to a gene: 5. This CDR3 region has 15 residues. Germline values: CDR1 SGHTA, CDR2 FQGTGA. Exposed participants encountered a COVID-19 case during the 2 weeks preceding study entry.

The TCR comes from a woman in her twenties or thirties who had been exposed to COVID-19. The chain joins TRBV7-3 to TRBJ2-1; TRBD2 aligns across 7 bases. The sequencing input was PBMCs or T cells enriched from blood (not recorded which). The CDR3 here is CASSYTSEPYNEQFF. The CDR3 nucleotides read TGTGCCAGCAGCTATACTAGCGAACCCTACAATGAGCAGTTCTTC.